These 12 T cell receptor beta chains were all obtained from the same sample, sequenced in a study of T and B cells in COVID-19 patients. TRB rearrangements were amplified by multiplex PCR with BIOMED2 TRB-A/B primers. MiXCR, applied by TCRdb to the multiplex PCR reads, yields one record per CDR3 protein. Of more than 15,000 distinct CDR3 sequences in the sample, 28% were seen once. Blood genomic DNA input for TRB amplification was about 240-550 ng. Sample: blood. These TCRs come from a human donor who had recovered from COVID-19.

This rearrangement joins TRBV20-1 to TRBJ2-5; D is unresolved. This CDR3 region has 12 residues. Germline V gene data show CDR1 as DFQATT and CDR2 as SNEGSKA (reference sequence). Trimming removed 5 bases from V and 5 bases from J, with 12 bases in between. In DNA, the CDR3 is TGCAGTGCTTCACCTTGGAAGGAGACCCAGTACTTC. Its protein product is CSASPWKETQYF.

The chain combines TRBV6-2 or TRBV6-3 with TRBJ1-3, with D unclear. The V and J ends lost 6 bases and 0 bases respectively, with 12 bases between them. The CDR3 has 15 amino acids. Germline CDR1 is MNHEY and CDR2 is SVGEGT. The CDR3 nucleotides are TGTGCCAGCAGGAGGGCAGGATCCTCTGGAAACACCATATATTTT. Translated, it gives CASRRAGSSGNTIYF.

This clonotype has more than one count but fewer than ten. The gene calls are TRBV6-2 or TRBV6-3 and TRBJ2-5, with no clear D. V was cut by 6 bases and J by 1 base, with 15 bases left in between. Germline CDR1 MNHEY, CDR2 SVGEGT. The CDR3 length is 15 residues. CDR3 nucleotide sequence: TGTGCCAGCAGGGGTATCCAGAGTGGCCAAGAGACCCAGTACTTC. This codes for CASRGIQSGQETQYF.

DNA of the CDR3: TGTGCCAGCAGTTACGATTCCGGGAGGGGTCAGCCCCAGCATTTT. It specifies CASSYDSGRGQPQHF. The rearrangement joins TRBV6-5 to TRBJ1-5; D perhaps matches TRBD1 (5 bases). Per germline, CDR1 MNHEY and CDR2 SVGAGI. The CDR3 is 15 residues long. V lost 2 bases, J lost 6 bases, and 14 bases lay in between.

This clonotype was seen ten or more times. This chain links TRBV18 with TRBJ1-4, with TRBD1 as a possible D gene (6 bases). Trimming left V 3 bases short and J 7 bases short, with 15 bases between. Germline V gene data show CDR1 as KGHSH and CDR2 as LQKENI. This CDR3 contains 15 residues. In nucleotides, the CDR3 is TGTGCCAGCTCACCCCGGCAGGGGCAACGTGAAAAACTGTTTTTT. This gives the protein CASSPRQGQREKLFF.

This clonotype was detected a few times. The chain links TRBV5-5 to TRBJ2-7; D might be TRBD1 (6 bases). Germline assignment: CDR1 SGHKS and CDR2 YYEKEE (reference sequence). The CDR3 covers 17 residues. Trimming removed 0 bases at V and 1 base at J, with 17 bases between. The CDR3 bases are TGTGCCAGCAGCTTGGCGGACCGGGACAAACTATCCTACGAGCAGTACTTC. Amino acid sequence: CASSLADRDKLSYEQYF.

The chain uses TRBV12-3 or TRBV12-4 and TRBJ2-3; the match to TRBD2 covers 15 bases. V shed 3 bases and J 5 bases; nucleotides not matched to a gene: 6. The CDR3 is 17 amino acids. The CDR3 spells CASSFRTSGGAGDTQYF. The CDR3 DNA sequence: TGTGCCAGCAGTTTCCGGACTAGCGGGGGGGCCGGAGATACGCAGTATTTT.

This clonotype was counted only a few times. The chain uses TRBV6-5 and TRBJ1-1; no clear D gene. The CDR3 spans 13 residues. Germline V gene data show CDR1 as MNHEY and CDR2 as SVGAGI. Trimming left V 6 bases short and J 2 bases short, with 10 bases between. CDR3: CASRVNHNTEAFF. The CDR3 DNA reads as TGTGCCAGCAGGGTCAACCATAACACTGAAGCTTTCTTT.

This clonotype was seen more than once but under ten times. J is TRBJ2-5 and V is TRBV7-2; D gene ambiguous. The CDR3 length is 13 residues. Trimming left V 3 bases short and J 3 bases short, with 8 bases between. The germline V gene has CDR1 SGHTA and CDR2 FQGNSA. DNA of the CDR3: TGTGCCAGCAGCTTGGGCCACAAAGAGACCCAGTACTTC. Encoded protein: CASSLGHKETQYF.

This clonotype was recorded many times. The V and J genes are TRBV13 and TRBJ2-1, with D possibly matching TRBD1 (6 bases). The V and J ends lost 5 bases and 9 bases respectively, with 20 bases between them. The CDR3 sequence is 15 residues long. Germline V gene lookup returns CDR1 PRHDT and CDR2 FYEKMQ (reference sequence). The CDR3 region has the DNA TGTGCCAGCAGCCCGGCTCAATTGGGGGCTGGTGAGCAGTTCTTC. Translation gives CASSPAQLGAGEQFF.

V and J are TRBV12-3 or TRBV12-4 and TRBJ2-3, with 8 bases that match TRBD1. Trimming at V came to 5 bases and at J to 3 bases, leaving 7 bases not matched to a gene. The CDR3 totals 15 residues. The CDR3 sequence is CASSRQGAGTDTQYF. The CDR3 region has the DNA TGTGCCAGCAGTCGCCAGGGGGCGGGGACAGATACGCAGTATTTT.

This clonotype counts as medium-sized. The chain employs TRBV11-1 and TRBJ2-2, with 11 bases aligning to TRBD1. The CDR3 extends over 16 amino acids. The V and J ends lost 4 bases and 7 bases, in that order; junction bases with no gene match: 8. Germline V CDR1 and CDR2: SGHAT, FQDESV (reference sequence). The CDR3 is CASSSSGTGGHGELFF. For the CDR3, the DNA is TGTGCCAGCAGCTCTTCCGGGACAGGGGGGCACGGGGAGCTGTTTTTT.